These 20 T cell receptor beta chains originate from one sample sequenced in a study of shared clonotypes between healthy human individuals. Some clones are missing from TCRdb's copy, which holds only in-frame ones; the method was immunoSEQ multiplex PCR. The table has about 380,000 clones, roughly 96% seen once. Sample: memory CD8+ T cells sorted from blood. Subset in this sample: CD45RO+ cells pooled with CCR7-negative TemRA cells. These receptors were taken from a young man in good health.

The rearrangement joins TRBV20-1 to TRBJ2-3; D remains ambiguous. The V and J ends lost 7 bases and 2 bases respectively, with 7 bases between them. The germline gives CDR1 DFQATT, CDR2 SNEGSKA (reference sequence). This CDR3 comprises 11 residues. The CDR3 nucleotides are TGCAGTGGCCCCGTCACAGATACGCAGTATTTT. It encodes CSGPVTDTQYF.

The genes are TRBV27 and TRBJ2-2; the D is unclear. CDR1 is MNHEY, CDR2 SMNVEV, per germline (reference sequence). V lost 6 bases to trimming and J lost 7 bases, with 12 bases between them. CDR3 length equals 13 residues. The DNA of the CDR3 is TGTGCCAGCAGAGTGCACGGAGACGGGGAGCTGTTTTTT. Amino acids: CASRVHGDGELFF.

V and J are TRBV20-1 and TRBJ2-7; D remains unclear. The germline gives CDR1 DFQATT, CDR2 SNEGSKA (reference sequence). V was shortened by 3 bases and J by 8 bases, with 11 bases between the two germline ends. The CDR3 is 11 residues long. The CDR3 is CSARLQSQQYF. As DNA, the CDR3 is TGCAGTGCTAGGCTACAGTCCCAGCAGTACTTC.

V gene TRBV4-1 combines with J gene TRBJ2-7; 11 bases map to TRBD2. Unmatched junction bases numbered 7, after V lost 1 base and J lost 5 bases. The CDR3 is 16 amino acids. From germline, CDR1 is MGHRA and CDR2 YSYEKL. The CDR3 sequence is CASSQGLAGRVDEQYF. The CDR3, as DNA: TGCGCCAGCAGCCAAGGACTAGCGGGACGAGTGGACGAGCAGTACTTC.

The chain is built from TRBV6-5 and TRBJ2-1; D is ambiguous. Germline lookup yields CDR1 MNHEY and CDR2 SVGAGI. This CDR3 has 12 residues. The V gene lost 0 bases and the J gene lost 3 bases, with 0 bases spanning the gap. The DNA for the CDR3 is TGTGCCAGCAGTTACTCCTACAATGAGCAGTTCTTC. This translates into CASSYSYNEQFF.

CDR3 residues: CASSPDRAWGYTF. The CDR3 bases are TGCGCCAGCAGCCCGGACAGGGCGTGGGGCTACACCTTC. This rearrangement joins TRBV5-1 to TRBJ1-2; 8 bases match TRBD1. The V gene's germline CDR1 is SGHRS and CDR2 YFSETQ. With V trimmed by 4 bases and J by 8 bases, 7 bases remained unmatched. The CDR3 totals 13 residues.

The chain has TRBV9 and TRBJ2-7; D is perhaps TRBD2 (6 bases). V was pared by 2 bases and J by 4 bases, with 13 bases between. CDR3 length equals 14 residues. Germline V gene lookup returns CDR1 SGDLS and CDR2 YYNGEE. The CDR3 spells CASSVYGGGYEQYF. Here the CDR3 DNA reads TGTGCCAGCAGCGTTTACGGTGGGGGGTACGAGCAGTACTTC.

The chain employs TRBV4-2 and TRBJ1-4; D unclear. CDR3 size: 13 residues. The germline CDR1 and CDR2 sequences are LGHNA and YNFKEQ. V shed 0 bases and J shed 7 bases, with 6 bases lying between them. The CDR3 is CASSQDIPEKLFF. In DNA form, the CDR3 reads TGTGCCAGCAGCCAAGACATCCCTGAAAAACTGTTTTTT.

This chain connects TRBV5-1 to TRBJ2-3; D not resolved. The CDR3 sequence is 16 residues long. In germline, CDR1 is SGHRS, CDR2 YFSETQ. V dropped 0 bases and J dropped 5 bases, with 16 bases sitting between them. The CDR3 bases are TGCGCCAGCAGCTTGGTTGCTGGCGTGGGTGGAGATACGCAGTATTTT. Its translation: CASSLVAGVGGDTQYF. The entire variable domain, with the rest obtained from reference TRBV5-1 and TRBJ2-3, is as follows: KAGVTQTPRYLIKTRGQQVTLSCSPISGHRSVSWYQQTPGQGLQFLFEYFSETQRNKGNFPGRFSGRQFSNSRSEMNVSTLELGDSALYLCASSLVAGVGGDTQYFGPGTRLTVL.

Concerning this clone itself: The sample has other DNA sequences that encode this CDR3 too. The rearrangement links TRBV27 to TRBJ2-1; D unclear. Trimming shortened V by 3 bases and J by 4 bases, and 7 bases separated the two germline ends. The CDR3 length is 13 residues. The germline gives CDR1 MNHEY, CDR2 SMNVEV (reference sequence). The DNA for the CDR3 is TGTGCCAGCAGTTTGAGTCTATACAATGAGCAGTTCTTC. Amino acid sequence: CASSLSLYNEQFF.

The V and J genes are TRBV19 and TRBJ2-3, with D unresolved. Trimming left V 7 bases short and J 2 bases short, with 10 bases between. CDR1 and CDR2 (germline): LNHDA, SQIVND (reference sequence). This CDR3 is 13 amino acids long. CDR3 nucleotide sequence: TGTGCCAGTAAGCCCCACCACACAGATACGCAGTATTTT. Translating gives CASKPHHTDTQYF.

The chain recombines TRBV9 with TRBJ2-6, with TRBD2 matching 15 bases. Germline CDR1 is SGDLS and CDR2 is YYNGEE. The CDR3 consists of 21 residues. Losses at the gene ends were 4 bases for V and 0 bases for J; bases not matched to a gene: 11. The CDR3 DNA follows: TGTGCCAGCAGCCAGACCTTGGGACTAGCGGGAGGTCCCTCTGGGGCCAACGTCCTGACTTTC. It translates to CASSQTLGLAGGPSGANVLTF.

This sequence joins TRBV7-9 and TRBJ2-7; TRBD1 matches 7 bases. Germline-derived CDR1 and CDR2 are SEHNR and FQNEAQ (reference sequence). The V and J ends lost 5 bases and 2 bases, in that order; junction bases with no gene match: 9. The CDR3 spans 15 residues. CDR3 residues: CASSHGPGQTYEQYF. As DNA, the CDR3 is TGTGCCAGCAGCCACGGCCCGGGACAGACCTACGAGCAGTACTTC.

The chain has TRBV7-2 and TRBJ1-6, with TRBD1 identical over 7 bases. The V segment lost 5 bases and the J segment 9 bases; nucleotides outside the gene matches: 10. Germline CDR1 is SGHTA and CDR2 is FQGNSA. This CDR3 contains 15 residues. CDR3: CASSTQGDRVSPLHF. CDR3 sequence (DNA): TGTGCCAGCAGCACGCAGGGGGATCGAGTTTCACCCCTCCACTTT. Drawing the rest from reference TRBV7-2 and TRBJ1-6, the complete variable domain is GAGVSQSPSNKVTEKGKDVELRCDPISGHTALYWYRQSLGQGLEFLIYFQGNSAPDKSGLPSDRFSAERTGGSVSTLTIQRTQQEDSAVYLCASSTQGDRVSPLHFGNGTRLTVT.

V is TRBV2 and J is TRBJ2-7, with 8 bases identical to TRBD1. The J segment lost 1 base and the V segment lost 8 bases, leaving 4 bases of the junction unmatched. The CDR3 consists of 13 residues. Germline loops: CDR1 SNHLY, CDR2 FYNNEI. The CDR3 DNA reads as TGTGCCAGCCTACAGGGGGTATCCTACGAGCAGTACTTC. It specifies CASLQGVSYEQYF.

The CDR3 sequence is CASSLGTSGYNEQFF. CDR3 nucleotides: TGTGCCAGCAGCTTAGGGACTAGCGGTTACAATGAGCAGTTCTTC. The chain is built from TRBV7-3 and TRBJ2-1, with 11 bases that match TRBD2. The CDR3 covers 15 residues. The germline gives CDR1 SGHTA, CDR2 FQGTGA. V gave up 2 bases and J gave up 4 bases; unmatched junction bases: 1. Full variable domain (rest looked up from reference TRBV7-3 and TRBJ2-1): GAGVSQTPSNKVTEKGKYVELRCDPISGHTALYWYRQSLGQGPEFLIYFQGTGAADDSGLPNDRFFAVRPEGSVSTLKIQRTERGDSAVYLCASSLGTSGYNEQFFGPGTRLTVL.

The V and J genes are TRBV7-3 and TRBJ2-3; TRBD2 is a possible D gene (5 bases). V lost 2 bases to trimming and J lost 1 base, with 10 bases between them. The CDR3 has 15 amino acids. Germline V gene lookup returns CDR1 SGHTA and CDR2 FQGTGA. The CDR3 nucleotides are TGTGCCAGCAGCTTAGGACGGGGAGGCACAGATACGCAGTATTTT. The encoded protein is CASSLGRGGTDTQYF.

The rearrangement joins TRBV2 to TRBJ2-3, with 10 bases fitting TRBD2. Germline CDR1 and CDR2: SNHLY and FYNNEI. V gave up 7 bases and J gave up 6 bases; unmatched junction bases: 7. There are 14 residues in the CDR3. The CDR3 region is CASTSGRARDTQYF. CDR3 DNA sequence: TGTGCCAGCACCAGCGGGAGGGCCAGGGATACGCAGTATTTT.

This chain joins TRBV7-9 and TRBJ1-2; the D gene is possibly TRBD1 (5 bases). This CDR3 region has 13 residues. The germline gives CDR1 SEHNR, CDR2 FQNEAQ (reference sequence). The V gene lost 4 bases and the J gene lost 1 base, with 7 bases spanning the gap. The CDR3 region has the DNA TGTGCCAGCAGCTACGGACATAACTATGGCTACACCTTC. It encodes CASSYGHNYGYTF.

The V call is TRBV18, the J call TRBJ1-3; no firm D call. CDR3 length equals 13 residues. Germline V gene lookup returns CDR1 KGHSH and CDR2 LQKENI. The V end was cut by 4 bases, the J end by 0 bases, with 4 bases between. CDR3 nucleotides: TGTGCCAGCTCACTCAACTCTGGAAACACCATATATTTT. Translated, it gives CASSLNSGNTIYF.